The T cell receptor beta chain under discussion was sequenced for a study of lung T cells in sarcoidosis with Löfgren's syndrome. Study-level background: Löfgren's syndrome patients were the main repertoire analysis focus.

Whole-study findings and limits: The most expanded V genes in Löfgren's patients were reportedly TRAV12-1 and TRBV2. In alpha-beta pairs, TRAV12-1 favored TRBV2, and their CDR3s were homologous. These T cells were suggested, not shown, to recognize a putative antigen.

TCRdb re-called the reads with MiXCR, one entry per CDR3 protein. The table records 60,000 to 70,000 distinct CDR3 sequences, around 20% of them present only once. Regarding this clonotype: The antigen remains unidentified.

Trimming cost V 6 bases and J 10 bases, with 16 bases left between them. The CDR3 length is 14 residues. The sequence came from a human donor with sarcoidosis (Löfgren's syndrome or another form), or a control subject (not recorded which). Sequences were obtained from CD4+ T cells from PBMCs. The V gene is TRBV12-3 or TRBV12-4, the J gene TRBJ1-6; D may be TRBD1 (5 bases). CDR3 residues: CASRPAGGGSPLHF. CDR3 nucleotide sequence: TGTGCCAGCAGACCGGCGGGGGGTGGCTCACCCCTCCACTTT.